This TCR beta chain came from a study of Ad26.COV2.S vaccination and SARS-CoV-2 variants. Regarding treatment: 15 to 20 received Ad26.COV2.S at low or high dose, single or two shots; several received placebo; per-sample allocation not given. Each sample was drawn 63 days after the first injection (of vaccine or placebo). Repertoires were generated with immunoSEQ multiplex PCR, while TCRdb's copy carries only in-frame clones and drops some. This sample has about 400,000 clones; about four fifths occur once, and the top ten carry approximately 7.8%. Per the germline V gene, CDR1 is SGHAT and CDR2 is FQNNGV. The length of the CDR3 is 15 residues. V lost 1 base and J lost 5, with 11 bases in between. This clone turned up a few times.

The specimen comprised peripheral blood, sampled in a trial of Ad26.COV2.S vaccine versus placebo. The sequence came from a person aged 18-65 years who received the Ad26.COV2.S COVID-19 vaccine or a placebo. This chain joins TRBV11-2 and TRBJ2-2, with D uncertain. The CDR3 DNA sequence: TGTGCCAGCAGCTTAGTTGGCAGGCGGACCGGGGAGCTGTTTTTT. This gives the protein CASSLVGRRTGELFF.